The source of this TCR beta chain is a study of synovial regulatory T cells in juvenile arthritis. Produced via immunoSEQ multiplex PCR; TCRdb's table is partial and in-frame only. The sample table sets out about 9,100 clones. Germline lookup yields CDR1 MGHRA and CDR2 YSYEKL. The CDR3 has 16 residues. Only the protein is available. Sequencing was carried out using Treg cells from blood. Subset given: remaining (HLA-DR-negative) circulating blood Treg cells. The chain is built from TRBV4-1 and TRBJ2-2; the D gene TCRdb calls, TRBD1, cannot be checked with no DNA. The receptor was derived from a donor between 2 and 35 years old with juvenile idiopathic arthritis. CDR3 loop: CASSKTWTQGTGELFF.